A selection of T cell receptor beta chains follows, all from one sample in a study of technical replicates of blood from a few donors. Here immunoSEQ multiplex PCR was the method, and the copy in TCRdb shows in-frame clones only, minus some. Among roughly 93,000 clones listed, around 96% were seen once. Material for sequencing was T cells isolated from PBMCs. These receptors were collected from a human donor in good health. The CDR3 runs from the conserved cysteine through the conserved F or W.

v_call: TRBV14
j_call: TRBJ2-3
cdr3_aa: CASSVREWVDTQYF

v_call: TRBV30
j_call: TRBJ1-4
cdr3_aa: CAWLRTGVHEKLFF

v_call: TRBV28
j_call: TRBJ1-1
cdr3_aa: CASSLSREWNTEAFF

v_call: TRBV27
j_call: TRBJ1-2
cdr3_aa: CASSLSSGQGGGYTF

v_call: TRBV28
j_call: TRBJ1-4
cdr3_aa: CASSITQGWAEKLFF

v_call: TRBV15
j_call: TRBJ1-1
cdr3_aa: CATSNRTDVITFF

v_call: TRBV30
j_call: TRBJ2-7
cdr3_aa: CAWSVGTETVYEQYF

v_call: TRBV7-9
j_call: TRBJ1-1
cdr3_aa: CASSFGTKEAFF

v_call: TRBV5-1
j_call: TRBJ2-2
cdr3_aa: CASSLEEGGGAGELFF

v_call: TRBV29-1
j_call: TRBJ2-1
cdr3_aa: CSIDWSSYNEQFF

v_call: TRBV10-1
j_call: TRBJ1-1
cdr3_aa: CASSTGVVDTEAFF

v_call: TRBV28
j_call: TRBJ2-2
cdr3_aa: CASSLFPDRGRDTGELFF